The next 3 T cell receptor beta chains were all read from a single sample in a study of vaccination effects on CD4 cells after COVID-19. After expansion with viral peptide pools in the ViraFEST assay, antigen-specific CD4+ T cells were sequenced. Following a roughly 10-day culture, CD4+ T cells were purified. All vaccine recipients tested negative for nucleocapsid antibodies and had never contracted SARS-CoV-2 infection. Some clones are missing from TCRdb's copy, which holds only in-frame ones; the method was immunoSEQ multiplex PCR. Of fewer than 25,000 clones listed, about 72% were seen once; the top ten hold around 12%. These TCRs' antigens remain unknown. The source material was CD4+ T cells from PBMCs cultured with HCoV-OC43 spike peptides, sampled before COVID-19 vaccination. Subset noted: HCoV-OC43 spike overlapping peptide pool stimulation. The receptors come from a human donor who received a COVID-19 vaccine.

The gene calls are TRBV10-2 and TRBJ1-6; the D is unclear. The CDR3 consists of 14 residues. Germline values: CDR1 WSHSY, CDR2 SAAADI. V was cut by 5 bases and J by 4 bases, with 9 bases left in between. CDR3 loop: CASSPTDYNSPLHF. CDR3 sequence (DNA): TGCGCCAGCAGTCCCACCGATTATAATTCACCCCTCCACTTT.

This chain's CDR3 is CASSPGQHGYTF. Here the CDR3 DNA reads TGTGCCAGCAGCCCAGGACAGCATGGCTACACCTTC. The J gene is TRBJ1-2, the V gene TRBV14; maybe TRBD1 (6 bases). Trimming removed 4 bases from V and 6 bases from J, with 9 bases in between. The CDR3 loop spans 12 amino acids. CDR1 and CDR2 from the germline V gene are SGHDN and FVKESK.

The gene calls are TRBV18 and TRBJ2-3; tentatively, D is TRBD2 (5 bases). From germline, CDR1 is KGHSH and CDR2 LQKENI. The CDR3 loop spans 21 amino acids. V shed 0 bases and J shed 1 base, with 26 bases lying between them. CDR3 loop: CASSPPVGTDFGRAGTDTQYF. In DNA, the CDR3 is TGTGCCAGCTCACCACCAGTGGGCACGGACTTCGGCCGGGCCGGCACAGATACGCAGTATTTT.